This T cell receptor (beta chain) emerged from a study of spatial heterogeneity in lung cancer. Every molecule of TCR cDNA had its own unique molecular identifier. TCRdb redid the calling of the 5' RACE reads with MiXCR, one entry per CDR3 protein. This sample yields 60,000 to 85,000 distinct CDR3 sequences, of which around 9.3% are seen a single time; about 2% belongs to the top ten. The CDR3 sequence is 13 residues long. V lost 4 bases and J lost 2, with 9 bases in between. Germline loops: CDR1 MDHEN, CDR2 SYDVKM. This clonotype was counted only a few times. Time point: blood at routine non-recurrence follow-up after resection. Researchers sequenced whole RNA taken from tumor, nontumor lung or frozen PBMC without sorting.

The sequencing used PBMCs, collected at follow-up. This receptor was identified in a female donor with early-stage non-small cell lung cancer. The genes are TRBV28 and TRBJ2-7; D ambiguous. Written as DNA, the CDR3 is TGTGCCAGCAGTTCCTCGGGCACCTACGAGCAGTACTTC. The encoded protein is CASSSSGTYEQYF.